The sequence of this T cell receptor (beta chain) was determined in a study of T cell responses to AZD1222 COVID-19 vaccine. Broader study findings: Donors, mostly white British, included more females; clonal diversity was possibly underestimated.

In this sample, this clone turned up once. What it binds is not known. This CDR3 region has 12 residues. Germline loops: CDR1 SQVTM, CDR2 ANQGSEA. V lost 4 bases to trimming and J lost 1 base, with 7 bases between them. Assay used: immunoSEQ multiplex PCR; TCRdb lists only in-frame clones, some missing. This sample yields approximately 170,000 clones, of which 85% to 95% are seen a single time; 3.5% to 4.5% belongs to the top ten. The sample here was peripheral blood, taken on day 0 of AZD1222 vaccination. V is TRBV29-1 and J is TRBJ1-2, with no clear D. The receptor's source is an adult in good health. For the CDR3, the DNA is TGCAGCGTTGTGGAGAATAACTATGGCTACACCTTC. Its protein product is CSVVENNYGYTF. The full variable domain, in which reference TRBV29-1 and TRBJ1-2 provide the parts outside the CDR3, is SAVISQKPSRDICQRGTSLTIQCQVDSQVTMMFWYRQQPGQSLTLIATANQGSEATYESGFVIDKFPISRPNLTFSTLTVSNMSPEDSSIYLCSVVENNYGYTFGSGTRLTVV.